These 10 T cell receptor beta chains were all obtained from the same sample, sequenced in a study of cytomegalovirus exposure and HLA in healthy donors. Use of 60 Vbeta and 13 Jbeta primers characterized the PCR. Some clones are missing from TCRdb's copy, which holds only in-frame ones; the method was immunoSEQ multiplex PCR. In the table there are about 150,000 clones, almost 80% of which are singletons. What was sequenced was PBMCs. These receptors were obtained from a woman in her forties in good health and CMV-seropositive.

This clone is a singleton in its sample. The chain has TRBV28 and TRBJ2-3, with TRBD2 matching 11 bases. The CDR3 has 17 residues. CDR1 is MDHEN and CDR2 is SYDVKM in the germline V gene. V was clipped by 2 bases and J by 2 bases; unmatched bases: 6. Here the CDR3 reads CASSLDTSGGHTDTQYF. In nucleotides, the CDR3 is TGTGCCAGCAGTTTAGATACTAGCGGGGGCCACACAGATACGCAGTATTTT.

This clone was counted a few times. This chain uses TRBV2 with TRBJ2-7; no firm D call. Germline V gene data show CDR1 as SNHLY and CDR2 as FYNNEI. Trimming pared 4 bases from V and 7 bases from J, leaving 5 bases between. This CDR3 is 10 amino acids long. CDR3 sequence reads: CASSVREQYF. CDR3 bases: TGTGCCAGCAGTGTACGGGAGCAGTACTTC.

This chain joins TRBV10-3 and TRBJ2-1; 9 nucleotides line up with TRBD2. This CDR3 spans 13 amino acids. Germline values: CDR1 ENHRY, CDR2 SYGVKD. The trim removed 3 bases at V and 15 bases at J, leaving 9 bases unmatched. CDR3 loop: CAISDYGAGGRFF. CDR3 coding DNA: TGTGCCATCAGTGATTATGGAGCGGGGGGCAGGTTCTTC.

DNA for the CDR3: TGTGCCAGCTCTGAGCCGGGGACAGACAGAGGCAACTATGGCTACACCTTC. This codes for CASSEPGTDRGNYGYTF. The V and J genes are TRBV25-1 and TRBJ1-2; TRBD1 aligns across 7 bases. Germline loops: CDR1 MGHDK, CDR2 SYGVNS. With V trimmed by 8 bases and J by 2 bases, 17 bases remained unmatched. This CDR3 has 17 amino acids.

In this sample, this clone turned up a few times. The chain carries TRBV30 and TRBJ1-2, with TRBD1 identical over 9 bases. The CDR3 is 15 residues long. V shed 2 bases, J shed 2 bases, and the junction held 6 bases outside the gene matches. CDR1 is GTSNPN and CDR2 is SVGIG in the germline V gene (reference sequence). CDR3 amino acids: CAWSPGQGGNYGYTF. DNA for the CDR3: TGTGCCTGGAGTCCGGGACAGGGAGGCAACTATGGCTACACCTTC. The full variable domain, its missing parts supplied by reference TRBV30 and TRBJ1-2, is SQTIHQWPATLVQPVGSPLSLECTVEGTSNPNLYWYRQAAGRGLQLLFYSVGIGQISSEVPQNLSASRPQDRQFILSSKKLLLSDSGFYLCAWSPGQGGNYGYTFGSGTRLTVV.

The chain joins TRBV19 to TRBJ1-2; D is uncertain. This CDR3 is built from 12 residues. Trimming removed 7 bases from V and 4 bases from J, with 10 bases in between. Germline V gene sequence: CDR1 LNHDA, CDR2 SQIVND (reference sequence). CDR3: CASMEGGYGYTF. CDR3 nucleotides: TGTGCCAGTATGGAGGGCGGCTATGGCTACACCTTC.

This clone turned up a few times. This rearrangement joins TRBV18 to TRBJ1-2, with D uncertain. V was shortened by 4 bases and J by 3 bases, with 15 bases between the two germline ends. Germline V gives CDR1 KGHSH, CDR2 LQKENI. The CDR3 runs 15 residues. CDR3 residues: CASSQDTAVYYGYTF. The CDR3 DNA reads TGTGCCAGCTCACAGGATACGGCGGTCTACTATGGCTACACCTTC.

J is TRBJ2-1 and V is TRBV5-6; TRBD2 might be the D (5 bases). The V gene's germline CDR1 is SGHDT and CDR2 YYEEEE. V lost 1 base to trimming and J lost 8 bases, with 10 bases between them. There are 13 residues in the CDR3. CDR3 amino acids: CASSLSSGDEQFF. The CDR3 nucleotides read TGTGCCAGCAGCTTGAGCTCCGGGGATGAGCAGTTCTTC.

This clone was seen a few times. V and J are TRBV9 and TRBJ2-2; 10 nucleotides match TRBD2. Germline V gene data show CDR1 as SGDLS and CDR2 as YYNGEE. The CDR3 has 15 residues. V dropped 2 bases and J dropped 3; count of bases not matched to a gene: 1. CDR3 DNA: TGTGCCAGCAGCGTTAGCGGGGGGTACACCGGGGAGCTGTTTTTT. Its translation is CASSVSGGYTGELFF.

V is TRBV11-2 and J is TRBJ2-1, with 11 nucleotides matching TRBD2. CDR3 length: 16 amino acids. Germline V gives CDR1 SGHAT, CDR2 FQNNGV. V lost 1 base to trimming and J lost 10 bases; unmatched junction nucleotides: 9. CDR3 sequence reads: CASSLGGSGGAGEQFF. CDR3 nucleotides: TGTGCCAGCAGCTTAGGAGGTAGCGGGGGGGCCGGGGAGCAGTTCTTC.